These 27 T cell receptor beta chains originate from one sample sequenced in a study of PD-1 blockade in classical Hodgkin lymphoma. Using immunoSEQ multiplex PCR, the repertoire was profiled, and TCRdb retains in-frame clones only, with some absent. The table lists about 93,000 clones, about 77% of them singletons, with about 9.4% in the top ten. Regarding time point: cycle 4 day 1 (C4D1), after less than 7 weeks of nivolumab. All patients relapsed after autologous stem cell transplantation, and brentuximab vedotin exposure varied. Sequencing was performed on peripheral blood mononuclear cells (PBMCs), taken before the fourth cycle of nivolumab. These receptors were obtained from a human donor with classical Hodgkin lymphoma.

This clone was seen a few times. V usage is TRBV4-3 and J usage is TRBJ1-4; D is uncertain. From germline, CDR1 is LGHNA and CDR2 YSLEER. The CDR3 contains 13 residues. V gave up 2 bases and J gave up 5 bases, with 6 bases separating them. The CDR3 DNA is TGCGCCAGCAGCCAATCCCCCAATGAAAAACTGTTTTTT. Amino acids: CASSQSPNEKLFF.

The chain employs TRBV5-1 and TRBJ2-7; D may be TRBD1 or TRBD2 (5 bases each). Germline V CDR1 and CDR2: SGHRS, YFSETQ. This CDR3 contains 16 residues. V lost 0 bases, J lost 0 bases, and 13 bases lay in between. CDR3 sequence reads: CASSLGSPGHSYEQYF. In DNA, the CDR3 is TGCGCCAGCAGCTTGGGCTCCCCGGGGCACTCCTACGAGCAGTACTTC.

This chain joins TRBV7-9 and TRBJ1-1, with D perhaps matching TRBD1 (5 bases). The CDR3 runs to 13 residues. CDR1 is SEHNR and CDR2 is FQNEAQ in the germline V gene (reference sequence). The V and J ends lost 5 bases and 2 bases respectively, with 9 bases between them. The chain's CDR3 is CASSLTGNTEAFF. The DNA for the CDR3 is TGTGCCAGCAGCCTAACAGGCAACACTGAAGCTTTCTTT.

The chain uses TRBV6-6 and TRBJ1-2, with D tentatively TRBD1 (5 bases). This CDR3 region has 14 residues. Germline assignment: CDR1 MNHNY and CDR2 SVGAGI (reference sequence). V was clipped by 6 bases and J by 0 bases, with 11 bases between them. CDR3 amino acids: CASSTTGPNYGYTF. CDR3 bases: TGTGCCAGCAGCACTACAGGCCCTAACTATGGCTACACCTTC.

The chain employs TRBV19 and TRBJ1-5, with D tentatively TRBD1 (6 bases). This CDR3 is built from 13 residues. Per the germline V gene, CDR1 is LNHDA and CDR2 is SQIVND (reference sequence). V was cut by 4 bases and J by 7 bases, with 11 bases left in between. The CDR3 sequence is CASSTGDWQPQHF. The CDR3 bases are TGTGCCAGTAGTACAGGGGATTGGCAGCCCCAGCATTTT.

This clone showed up just once. The rearrangement joins TRBV27 to TRBJ1-2; weak D call: TRBD1 (6 bases). The CDR3 has 14 residues. In germline, CDR1 is MNHEY, CDR2 SMNVEV (reference sequence). The ends were cut back, 4 bases at V and 4 bases at J, with 13 bases in the middle. CDR3 sequence reads: CASSWGAEAYGYTF. The CDR3 DNA reads TGTGCCAGCAGTTGGGGGGCAGAGGCCTATGGCTACACCTTC.

The chain has TRBV6-5 and TRBJ2-2; TRBD1 is a possible D gene (6 bases). Germline CDR1 reads MNHEY; CDR2 reads SVGAGI. Trimming took off 5 bases at V and 4 bases at J, with 11 bases between the two ends. The CDR3 consists of 14 residues. As DNA, the CDR3 is TGTGCCAGCAGTCTAGGACAGCTCACCGGGGAGCTGTTTTTT. This sequence encodes CASSLGQLTGELFF.

This rearrangement joins TRBV5-3 to TRBJ2-7; D call uncertain. TRBV5-3 is placed among ORFs of uncertain function. CDR3 size: 16 residues. V lost 7 bases to trimming and J lost 3 bases, with 23 bases between them. In DNA, the CDR3 is TGTGCCAGACCTAATCGAGAACGGCGGATTAACTACGAGCAGTACTTC. Protein product: CARPNRERRINYEQYF.

The chain combines TRBV13 with TRBJ2-1, with 9 bases lining up with TRBD2. The CDR3 has 13 residues. Germline assignment: CDR1 PRHDT and CDR2 FYEKMQ (reference sequence). V trimming: 8 bases; J trimming: 4 bases; junction bases outside the gene matches: 3. The CDR3 nucleotides read TGTGCCAGCGGACTAGCGCAATACAATGAGCAGTTCTTC. It translates to CASGLAQYNEQFF.

The J gene is TRBJ1-1, the V gene TRBV10-3, with a weak D call TRBD1 (5 bases). The CDR3 consists of 14 residues. From germline, CDR1 is ENHRY and CDR2 SYGVKD. The V and J ends lost 7 bases and 4 bases respectively, with 16 bases between them. The CDR3 DNA reads TGTGCCATCACCGCGACAGACAGAGGCACTGAAGCTTTCTTT. It encodes CAITATDRGTEAFF.

The rearrangement links TRBV2 to TRBJ2-7; perhaps TRBD1 as D (7 bases). CDR1 and CDR2 (germline): SNHLY, FYNNEI. The V end lost 3 bases, the J end lost 4 bases, and 10 bases lay between the germline ends. The CDR3 is made up of 13 amino acids. This chain's CDR3 is CASSETGRYEQYF. CDR3 DNA: TGTGCCAGCAGTGAGACAGGGAGGTACGAGCAGTACTTC.

The V and J genes are TRBV7-2 and TRBJ1-1, with 7 bases lining up with TRBD1. The length of the CDR3 is 14 residues. V gave up 3 bases and J gave up 6 bases; unmatched junction bases: 7. Germline V gene sequence: CDR1 SGHTA, CDR2 FQGNSA. CDR3 DNA sequence: TGTGCCAGCAGCTTCCGACAGGGACTCCCTGAAGCTTTCTTT. This translates into CASSFRQGLPEAFF.

The chain employs TRBV9 and TRBJ2-2; no firm D call. With 4 bases removed from V and 7 bases from J, the gap between germline ends came to 5 bases. In germline, CDR1 is SGDLS, CDR2 YYNGEE. The CDR3 contains 11 residues. CDR3 sequence: CASSSGGELFF. As DNA, the CDR3 is TGTGCCAGCAGCTCCGGCGGGGAGCTGTTTTTT.

The genes are TRBV6-4 and TRBJ2-7; D assignment may be TRBD1 or TRBD2 (7 bases each). This CDR3 region has 14 residues. Germline assignment: CDR1 MRHNA and CDR2 SNTAGT. V gave up 10 bases and J gave up 2 bases, with 18 bases separating them. The CDR3 is CATPRGDYTYEQYF. CDR3 nucleotides: TGTGCCACTCCCAGGGGGGACTATACCTACGAGCAGTACTTC.

This chain uses TRBV9 with TRBJ2-5, with 9 bases aligning to TRBD2. The CDR3 is 14 amino acids. Germline V gene sequence: CDR1 SGDLS, CDR2 YYNGEE. V shed 1 base, J shed 5 bases, and the junction held 3 bases outside the gene matches. The CDR3 DNA reads TGTGCCAGCAGCGTACCCGGGACTAGCGAGACCCAGTACTTC. Amino acid sequence: CASSVPGTSETQYF.

The CDR3 spells CASSLGKGAQETQYF. The CDR3 bases are TGTGCCAGCAGCTTAGGAAAGGGGGCGCAAGAGACCCAGTACTTC. The chain recombines TRBV7-2 with TRBJ2-5, with 7 bases lining up with TRBD1. Germline CDR1 is SGHTA and CDR2 is FQGNSA. The V and J ends lost 1 base and 2 bases, in that order; junction bases with no gene match: 4. The CDR3 spans 15 residues.

J is TRBJ2-7 and V is TRBV7-2; 7 bases map to TRBD1. The CDR3 spans 14 residues. V lost 4 bases, J lost 4 bases, and 7 bases stayed unmatched. Germline loops: CDR1 SGHTA, CDR2 FQGNSA. CDR3 sequence (DNA): TGTGCCAGCAGCTGGAACAGGGGATTTTACGAGCAGTACTTC. It specifies CASSWNRGFYEQYF.

The genes are TRBV10-3 and TRBJ1-2; no definite D call. Deletions cut 8 bases from V and 7 bases from J, with 11 bases between. Germline V gene data show CDR1 as ENHRY and CDR2 as SYGVKD. The CDR3 runs 11 residues. Written as DNA, the CDR3 is TGTGCCATCGCGGACCTGGGTGGCTACACCTTC. Protein: CAIADLGGYTF.

This clone came up a few times. This rearrangement joins TRBV19 to TRBJ2-1; D remains unclear. V was trimmed by 1 base and J by 3 bases, leaving 10 bases between them. CDR1 is LNHDA and CDR2 is SQIVND in the germline V gene (reference sequence). There are 15 residues in the CDR3. This CDR3 is CASSIGALGYNEQFF. The CDR3 DNA reads TGTGCCAGTAGTATAGGTGCGCTGGGCTACAATGAGCAGTTCTTC.

The chain recombines TRBV19 with TRBJ1-1, with 11 bases fitting TRBD1. CDR3 size: 15 residues. Germline V gene sequence: CDR1 LNHDA, CDR2 SQIVND (reference sequence). Losses at the gene ends were 5 bases for V and 1 base for J; bases not matched to a gene: 3. CDR3 DNA sequence: TGTGCCAGTAGTCGGGACAGGGGGAAGAACACTGAAGCTTTCTTT. It codes for CASSRDRGKNTEAFF.

The V call is TRBV4-2, the J call TRBJ2-3; TRBD2 matches 11 bases. The CDR3 covers 15 residues. V was clipped by 10 bases and J by 0 bases; unmatched bases: 6. Per the germline V gene, CDR1 is LGHNA and CDR2 is YNFKEQ. The CDR3 loop reads CATTLAGGSTDTQYF. DNA for the CDR3: TGTGCCACCACGCTAGCGGGGGGTAGCACAGATACGCAGTATTTT.

The rearrangement uses TRBV27 and TRBJ2-1, with 11 bases matching TRBD2. CDR1 and CDR2 from the germline V gene are MNHEY and SMNVEV (reference sequence). This CDR3 region has 13 residues. V gave up 2 bases and J gave up 13 bases; unmatched junction bases: 4. For the CDR3, the DNA is TGTGCCAGCAGTTTAGGGCTAGCGGGGGGACAGTTCTTC. This translates into CASSLGLAGGQFF.

V usage is TRBV28 and J usage is TRBJ1-2; D is undetermined. The germline V gene encodes CDR1 MDHEN and CDR2 SYDVKM. V was pared by 1 base and J by 4 bases, with 4 bases between. The CDR3 length is 12 residues. The CDR3 nucleotides are TGTGCCAGCAGTTTATCCACCTATGGCTACACCTTC. Translation gives CASSLSTYGYTF.

This sequence joins TRBV2 and TRBJ2-1; the D gene is possibly TRBD2 (6 bases). This CDR3 contains 12 residues. From germline, CDR1 is SNHLY and CDR2 FYNNEI. CDR3 DNA: TGTAGCGGAGGGCTAGAGAGCACTGAGCAGTTCTTC. This gives the protein CSGGLESTEQFF.

The CDR3 DNA is TGTGCCAGCAGCCCCTGGGCGGGGAACTACAATGAGCAGTTCTTC. This gives the protein CASSPWAGNYNEQFF. The chain is built from TRBV7-2 and TRBJ2-1; perhaps TRBD2 as D (6 bases). CDR3 size: 15 residues. Germline V gene sequence: CDR1 SGHTA, CDR2 FQGNSA. Trimming shortened V by 5 bases and J by 3 bases, and 14 bases separated the two germline ends.

This chain connects TRBV6-5 to TRBJ2-2; maybe TRBD1 (6 bases). CDR3 length: 13 amino acids. The V and J ends lost 5 bases and 6 bases respectively, with 10 bases between them. CDR1 is MNHEY, CDR2 SVGAGI, per germline. CDR3 loop: CASSPQGAGELFF. For the CDR3, the DNA is TGTGCCAGCAGTCCACAGGGCGCCGGGGAGCTGTTTTTT.

The gene calls are TRBV4-2 and TRBJ2-1; 12 nucleotides agree with TRBD2. The CDR3 spans 22 residues. The germline V gene has CDR1 LGHNA and CDR2 YNFKEQ. With 1 base clipped from V and 3 bases from J, the junction kept 19 bases outside the gene matches. The CDR3 region is CASSQGASGRAGLGLGYNEQFF. CDR3 bases: TGTGCCAGCAGCCAAGGCGCTAGCGGGAGGGCCGGGTTGGGTTTAGGCTACAATGAGCAGTTCTTC.